These T cell receptor beta chains were read from a single sample in a study of regulatory T cells in long-lasting Graves disease. TCRdb itself ran the multiplex PCR reads through MiXCR, one entry per CDR3 protein. The top ten hold roughly 7.1% of the sample, which has over 450,000 distinct CDR3 sequences, about 22% seen once. Sequenced here: peripheral blood mononuclear cells (PBMCs), sampled when the disease was refractory, from a patient treated with antithyroid drugs. All receptors come from a female donor with Graves disease. The conserved cysteine and the conserved F or W are not part of the CDR3 here.

J | V | CDR3
TRBJ2-7 | TRBV9 | ASSVAPLADYEQY
TRBJ2-5 | TRBV7-9 | ASSPWTGEQETQY
TRBJ1-5 | TRBV5-5 | ASSSTTNGQPQH
TRBJ1-2 | TRBV2 | ASSEALLRGYT
TRBJ2-7 | TRBV7-2 | ASSLGGPGLTFYEQY
TRBJ2-2 | TRBV7-2 | ASSLVGTGSTGELF
TRBJ1-5 | TRBV2 | ASRRRLDNQPQH
TRBJ2-3 | TRBV11-2 | ASSLAGPSDTQY
TRBJ1-3 | TRBV19 | AGGAGNTIY
TRBJ1-1 | TRBV10-3 | AISERKTGEGEAF
TRBJ2-2 | TRBV12-3/TRBV12-4 | ASSLVTGLSNTGELF
TRBJ2-7 | TRBV7-9 | ASMWGDTYEQY
TRBJ2-6 | TRBV28 | ASSRDRGTGANVLT
TRBJ2-7 | TRBV20-1 | SARGRQEGAWGEQY
TRBJ1-6 | TRBV3-1 | ASSPWAGQGDSPLH
TRBJ2-7 | TRBV2 | ASRRARTYEQY
TRBJ1-2 | TRBV24-1 | ATSHPLQGNYGYT
TRBJ2-7 | TRBV20-1 | SAWRRGYEQY
TRBJ2-7 | TRBV9 | ASNGSALSSYEQY
TRBJ1-4 | TRBV19 | ASSAVRQGGEKLF
TRBJ2-2 | TRBV7-2 | ASSLVSGSGTGELF
TRBJ1-2 | TRBV28 | ASSLFSTGTHGYT
TRBJ1-2 | TRBV3-1 | ASSQEQPQGEDGYT
TRBJ1-1 | TRBV18 | ASSPQGIADTGAF
TRBJ1-1 | TRBV27 | ASSLSSTNTEAF
TRBJ2-2 | TRBV29-1 | SVEMGVNTGELF
TRBJ2-7 | TRBV7-2 | ASSLAPRGAHGSHEQY
TRBJ2-1 | TRBV29-1 | SVERGTDDEQF
TRBJ2-7 | TRBV28 | ASSFGAGEQY
TRBJ1-4 | TRBV7-6 | ASSFQGQGEKLF
TRBJ2-7 | TRBV3-1 | ASSPAAGSYEQY
TRBJ2-2 | TRBV19 | ASSIILAGGYTGELF
TRBJ1-2 | TRBV11-2 | ASSLDLHRSLYGYT
TRBJ1-1 | TRBV10-3 | AISDPGGNTEAF
TRBJ2-4 | TRBV5-1 | ASSLDAKNIQY
TRBJ2-7 | TRBV6-2/TRBV6-3 | ASSYPLRDPGYEQY
TRBJ2-7 | TRBV27 | ASSFNRDYEQY
TRBJ2-7 | TRBV7-2 | ASSLGPGSYEQY
TRBJ2-6 | TRBV28 | ASIAGTAGANVLT
TRBJ2-1 | TRBV4-1 | ASSAHRGRSDEQF
TRBJ1-5 | TRBV6-2/TRBV6-3 | ASSGLASNQPQH
TRBJ2-7 | TRBV28 | ASSLSTGGPYEQY
TRBJ2-1 | TRBV6-2/TRBV6-3 | ASSAGTSSVVYNEQF
TRBJ1-5 | TRBV27 | ASSLSGEGQPQH